This TCR beta chain emerged from a study of beta chain features in type 1 diabetes. Study findings and constraints: Comparison showed that naive, central memory and Treg TCRB repertoires appeared more similar among patients than among healthy donors. TCRB CDR3 length was moderately but significantly reduced in all four CD4+ subsets of Type 1 diabetes patients.

The CDR3 runs 16 residues. CDR1 and CDR2 from the germline V gene are GTSNPN and SVGIG (reference sequence). J gave up 5 bases and V 0 bases, and 7 bases lay outside the gene matches. Points on this clone: Its antigen is unidentified.

Of the isolated RNA, all was reverse transcribed, and so the sequenced material was expressed TCRB transcripts. Assay used: immunoSEQ multiplex PCR; TCRdb lists only in-frame clones, some missing. The sample lists about 710,000 clones; over 12% were seen once. Sort purity for all populations was recorded as exceeding 98%. The TCR was taken from a man aged 18 to 30 with type 1 diabetes. Sequences were obtained from naive CD4+ T cells from blood. The V call is TRBV30, the J call TRBJ2-3; TRBD2 aligns across 11 bases. CDR3: CAWSVFASGGLDTQYF. As DNA, the CDR3 is TGTGCCTGGAGTGTATTTGCTAGCGGGGGGTTAGATACGCAGTATTTT.